These 11 T cell receptor beta chains came from one sample sequenced in a study of blood T cell repertoires in COVID-19. Generated by immunoSEQ multiplex PCR, the TCRdb table keeps only in-frame clones and is missing some. The table has over 70,000 clones, around three quarters seen once. The sequencing sample was made of peripheral blood. These receptors were collected from a woman over 75 with active or convalescent COVID-19.

The V and J genes are TRBV7-2 and TRBJ2-7; D is undetermined. The length of the CDR3 is 13 residues. Per germline, CDR1 SGHTA and CDR2 FQGNSA. Trimming removed 5 bases from V and 6 bases from J, with 14 bases in between. The CDR3 reads CASSLDPGSEQYF. DNA for the CDR3: TGTGCCAGCAGCCTAGACCCGGGTAGCGAGCAGTACTTC.

The chain joins TRBV10-2 to TRBJ2-7; possibly TRBD1 for D (5 bases). The germline V gene encodes CDR1 WSHSY and CDR2 SAAADI. Deletions cut 4 bases from V and 7 bases from J, with 11 bases between. The CDR3 covers 12 residues. Here the CDR3 reads CASSGRQLEQYF. CDR3 sequence (DNA): TGCGCCAGCAGTGGGCGACAGCTGGAGCAGTACTTC.

This clone occurred a few times. The chain uses TRBV18 and TRBJ2-7; TRBD2 is a possible D gene (6 bases). With 3 bases removed from V and 5 bases from J, the gap between germline ends came to 20 bases. This CDR3 has 16 residues. Germline V CDR1 and CDR2: KGHSH, LQKENI. In DNA form, the CDR3 reads TGTGCCAGCTCACCCGCCAGCGGGTCCCCTCTGGACGAGCAGTACTTC. This translates into CASSPASGSPLDEQYF.

This clone was observed a handful of times. CDR3 protein: CASSFSGTGVTGELFF. The CDR3 DNA follows: TGCGCCAGCAGCTTTTCCGGGACAGGGGTAACCGGGGAGCTGTTTTTT. The chain uses TRBV5-1 and TRBJ2-2, with TRBD1 matching over 10 bases. Germline trimming cut 2 bases from V and 5 bases from J; bases unmatched to any gene: 6. The CDR3 totals 16 residues. Germline lookup yields CDR1 SGHRS and CDR2 YFSETQ. The variable domain in full, completed from reference TRBV5-1 and TRBJ2-2, reads KAGVTQTPRYLIKTRGQQVTLSCSPISGHRSVSWYQQTPGQGLQFLFEYFSETQRNKGNFPGRFSGRQFSNSRSEMNVSTLELGDSALYLCASSFSGTGVTGELFFGEGSRLTVL.

J is TRBJ2-5 and V is TRBV20-1, with D tentatively TRBD2 (5 bases). Germline CDR1 DFQATT, CDR2 SNEGSKA (reference sequence). This CDR3 region has 15 residues. With 3 bases removed from V and 5 bases from J, the gap between germline ends came to 19 bases. This CDR3 is CSASRDRGSEETQYF. The CDR3 DNA is TGCAGTGCTAGTCGGGATCGGGGATCGGAGGAGACCCAGTACTTC.

The chain couples TRBV5-1 to TRBJ2-7, with a possible D match to TRBD2 (5 bases). Germline V gene data show CDR1 as SGHRS and CDR2 as YFSETQ. CDR3 length: 13 amino acids. Between the trimmed V and J ends, which lost 1 base and 6 bases, there was a span of 11 bases. DNA for the CDR3: TGCGCCAGCAGCTTGTTGCTTGAGGGCGAGCAGTACTTC. This sequence encodes CASSLLLEGEQYF.

A single count supports this clone. The chain carries TRBV6-1 and TRBJ2-7; D not resolved. There are 12 residues in the CDR3. V lost 3 bases and J lost 2, with 5 bases in between. Germline V gene data show CDR1 as MNHNS and CDR2 as SASEGT. In nucleotides, the CDR3 is TGTGCCAGCAGTGAGGCCCCCTACGAGCAGTACTTC. Translating gives CASSEAPYEQYF.

The chain joins TRBV9 to TRBJ2-7; 7 positions match TRBD2. The CDR3 loop spans 14 amino acids. After removal of 2 bases from V and 3 bases from J, the junction contained 5 bases not matched to a gene. Germline CDR1 reads SGDLS; CDR2 reads YYNGEE. CDR3 in DNA: TGTGCCAGCAGCGTGGCAGGACTAGACTACGAGCAGTACTTC. Protein product: CASSVAGLDYEQYF.

This clone was picked up one time. The chain uses TRBV18 and TRBJ2-1; TRBD2 might be the D (6 bases). V gave up 5 bases and J gave up 10 bases, with 15 bases separating them. CDR1 is KGHSH and CDR2 is LQKENI in the germline V gene. The CDR3 runs 13 residues. DNA for the CDR3: TGTGCCAGCTCAGGGGGGATGGGCACCGAGCAGTTCTTC. Translating gives CASSGGMGTEQFF.

The V call is TRBV7-2, the J call TRBJ1-2; 8 nucleotides match TRBD1. V lost 2 bases and J lost 8; bases outside the gene matches: 7. Looked up from germline, CDR1 is SGHTA and CDR2 is FQGNSA. The CDR3 runs to 14 residues. The CDR3: CASSLYGQGGGYTF. CDR3 nucleotides: TGTGCCAGCAGCTTATACGGACAGGGAGGAGGCTACACCTTC.

V gene TRBV5-4 combines with J gene TRBJ1-4; tentative D call: TRBD1 (5 bases). Deletions cut 0 bases from V and 5 bases from J, with 11 bases between. Looked up from germline, CDR1 is SGHNT and CDR2 is YYREEE (reference sequence). CDR3 length equals 15 residues. The CDR3 DNA reads TGTGCCAGCAGCTTGGGGGGGGTTCTCAATGAAAAACTGTTTTTT. Translating gives CASSLGGVLNEKLFF. Full variable domain (outside the CDR3, taken from reference TRBV5-4 and TRBJ1-4): ETGVTQSPTHLIKTRGQQVTLRCSSQSGHNTVSWYQQALGQGPQFIFQYYREEENGRGNFPPRFSGLQFPNYSSELNVNALELDDSALYLCASSLGGVLNEKLFFGSGTQLSVL.